This record looks at one TCR beta chain sequence and its context. In germline, CDR1 is SGHVS, CDR2 FQNEAQ. CDR3 length: 15 residues. V lost 4 bases and J 6 bases, leaving 16 bases between the germline ends. The sample is drawn from a study of blood T cell repertoires in COVID-19. As for the study in general: PBMCs, B-cell-depleted T cells, or T cells provided the cDNA or gDNA that made up the material.

As originally analysed: Amplification with reference gene primers provided the estimates of nucleated cell counts. The method was immunoSEQ multiplex PCR; TCRdb's version includes in-frame clones alone and lacks a portion of them. The DNA gave D and trimming, while V, J and clone size come from that table. The sample includes a few hundred thousand clones, approximately 88% of them seen just once. One Seattle source followed patients from active infection through their disease course. The chain carries TRBV7-8 and TRBJ1-5; D call uncertain. The clonotype was recovered from a woman aged 25 to 45 with COVID-19, enrolled during active disease. The sequenced sample consisted of peripheral blood. CDR3 sequence reads: CASSSDVHEGQPQHF. As DNA, the CDR3 is TGTGCCAGCAGCTCGGACGTCCACGAGGGTCAGCCCCAGCATTTT.